This T cell receptor (beta chain) derives from a study of blood T cell repertoires in COVID-19. Study-level background: The United States, Italy and Spain provided the acute and convalescent COVID-19 samples.

The CDR3 sequence is 15 residues long. V dropped 4 bases and J dropped 7; count of bases not matched to a gene: 7. Germline CDR1 LGHDT, CDR2 YNNKEL (reference sequence). Participant age was roughly 18 to 95 years, and participants resided in fewer than 30 US areas. Assignment of participants to cohorts was predicated upon participant-reported clinical history. Two negative PCRs, clearance, or symptom resolution had been documented for recovered Cohort 3 donors. Some clones are missing from TCRdb's copy, which holds only in-frame ones; the method was immunoSEQ multiplex PCR. The profile shows roughly 180,000 clones, roughly 87% of them singletons.

The receptor was derived from a middle-aged man who had recovered from COVID-19. The rearrangement uses TRBV3-1 (or the pseudogene TRBV3-2) and TRBJ1-6; the match to TRBD1 covers 7 bases. The sample comprised PBMCs or T cells enriched from blood (not recorded which). CDR3 bases: TGTGCCAGCAGCCCTAAGGGGGCTGGGAATTCACCCCTCCACTTT. Its protein is CASSPKGAGNSPLHF.